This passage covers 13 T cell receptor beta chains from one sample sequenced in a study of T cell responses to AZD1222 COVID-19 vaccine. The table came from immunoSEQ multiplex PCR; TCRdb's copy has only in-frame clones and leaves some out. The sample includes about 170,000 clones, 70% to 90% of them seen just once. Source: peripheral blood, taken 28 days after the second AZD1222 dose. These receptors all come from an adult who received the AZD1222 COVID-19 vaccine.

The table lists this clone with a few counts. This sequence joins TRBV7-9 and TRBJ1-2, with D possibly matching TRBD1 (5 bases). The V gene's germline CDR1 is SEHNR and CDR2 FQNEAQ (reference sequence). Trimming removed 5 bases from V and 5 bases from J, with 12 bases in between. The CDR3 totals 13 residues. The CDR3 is CASSPASGYGYTF. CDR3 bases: TGTGCCAGCAGCCCAGCATCAGGGTATGGCTACACCTTC.

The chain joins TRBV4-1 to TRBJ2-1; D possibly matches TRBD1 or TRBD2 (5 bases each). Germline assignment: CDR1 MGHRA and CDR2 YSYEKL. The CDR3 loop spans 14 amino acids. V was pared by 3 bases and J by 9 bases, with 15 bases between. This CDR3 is CASSQSAGAIEQFF. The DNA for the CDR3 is TGCGCCAGCAGCCAGAGTGCCGGGGCGATTGAGCAGTTCTTC.

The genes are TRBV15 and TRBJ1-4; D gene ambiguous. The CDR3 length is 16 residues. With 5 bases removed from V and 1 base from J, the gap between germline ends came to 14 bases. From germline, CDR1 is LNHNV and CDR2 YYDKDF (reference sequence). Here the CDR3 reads CATSLFRRLTNEKLFF. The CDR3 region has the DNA TGTGCCACCAGCCTCTTCAGGAGGTTAACTAATGAAAAACTGTTTTTT.

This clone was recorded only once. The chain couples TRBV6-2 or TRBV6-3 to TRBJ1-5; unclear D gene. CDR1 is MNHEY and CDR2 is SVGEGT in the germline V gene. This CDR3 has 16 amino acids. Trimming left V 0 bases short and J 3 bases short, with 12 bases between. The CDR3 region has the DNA TGTGCCAGCAGTTACTCGAGGATTCTTGCCAATCAGCCCCAGCATTTT. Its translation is CASSYSRILANQPQHF.

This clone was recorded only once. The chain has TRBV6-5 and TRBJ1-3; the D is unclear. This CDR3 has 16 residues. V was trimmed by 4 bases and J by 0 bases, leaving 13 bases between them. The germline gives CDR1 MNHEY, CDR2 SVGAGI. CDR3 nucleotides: TGTGCCAGCAGTTCCGCCTGGGTCGCCTCTGGAAACACCATATATTTT. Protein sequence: CASSSAWVASGNTIYF.

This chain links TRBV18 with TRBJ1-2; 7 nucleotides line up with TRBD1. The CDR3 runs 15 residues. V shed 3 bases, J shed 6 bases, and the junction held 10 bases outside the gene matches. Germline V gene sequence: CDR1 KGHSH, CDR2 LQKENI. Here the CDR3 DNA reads TGTGCCAGCTCACCCCGGACAGGCAATCTGGATGGCTACACCTTC. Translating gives CASSPRTGNLDGYTF.

The CDR3 bases are TGTGCCAGCAGACCAACTAAGCTTCGGGGCACCGGGGAGCTGTTTTTT. Translation gives CASRPTKLRGTGELFF. The chain employs TRBV27 and TRBJ2-2, with D perhaps matching TRBD2 (5 bases). This CDR3 spans 16 amino acids. Deletions cut 6 bases from V and 4 bases from J, with 18 bases between. CDR1 and CDR2 from the germline V gene are MNHEY and SMNVEV (reference sequence).

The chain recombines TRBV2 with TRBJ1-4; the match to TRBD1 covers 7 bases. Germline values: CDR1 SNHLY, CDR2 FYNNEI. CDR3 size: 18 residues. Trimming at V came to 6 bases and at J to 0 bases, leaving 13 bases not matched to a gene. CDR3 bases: TGTGCCAGCAGGGAGAGGGGGCTTTTTTACGCAACTAATGAAAAACTGTTTTTT. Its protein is CASRERGLFYATNEKLFF.

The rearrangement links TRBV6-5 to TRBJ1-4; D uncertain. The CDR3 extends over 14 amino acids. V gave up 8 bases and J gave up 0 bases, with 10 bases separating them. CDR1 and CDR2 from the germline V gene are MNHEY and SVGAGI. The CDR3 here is CASARAATNEKLFF. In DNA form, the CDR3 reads TGTGCCAGCGCGCGCGCGGCAACTAATGAAAAACTGTTTTTT.

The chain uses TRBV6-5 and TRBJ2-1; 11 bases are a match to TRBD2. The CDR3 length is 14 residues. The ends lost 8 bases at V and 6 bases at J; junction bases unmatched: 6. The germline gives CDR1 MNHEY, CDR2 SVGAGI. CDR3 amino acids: CASASGGRGNEQFF. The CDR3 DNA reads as TGTGCCAGCGCTAGCGGGGGGCGGGGCAATGAGCAGTTCTTC.

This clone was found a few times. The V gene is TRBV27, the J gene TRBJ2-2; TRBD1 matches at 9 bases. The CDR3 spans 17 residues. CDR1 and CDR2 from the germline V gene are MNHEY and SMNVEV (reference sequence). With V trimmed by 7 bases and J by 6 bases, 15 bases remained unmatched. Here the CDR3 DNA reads TGTGCCAGCACCTACATCGGACAGGGGAGGTTCGCCGGGGAGCTGTTTTTT. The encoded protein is CASTYIGQGRFAGELFF.

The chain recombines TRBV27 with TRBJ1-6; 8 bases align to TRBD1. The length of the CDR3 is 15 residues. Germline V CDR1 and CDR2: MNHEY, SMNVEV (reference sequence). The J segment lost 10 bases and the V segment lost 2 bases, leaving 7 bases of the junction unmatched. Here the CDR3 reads CASSLEAPGGSPLHF. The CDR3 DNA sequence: TGTGCCAGCAGTTTAGAGGCCCCAGGGGGCTCACCCCTCCACTTT.

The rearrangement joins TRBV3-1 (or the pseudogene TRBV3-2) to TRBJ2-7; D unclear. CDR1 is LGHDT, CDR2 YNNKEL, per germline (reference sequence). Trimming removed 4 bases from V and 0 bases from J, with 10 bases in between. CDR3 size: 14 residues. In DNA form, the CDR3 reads TGTGCCAGCAGCCCCCGGTGGAGCTCCTACGAGCAGTACTTC. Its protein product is CASSPRWSSYEQYF.